Listed below are T cell receptor beta chains from one sample, sequenced in a study of blood T cells in healthy people across ages. TCRdb analysed the 5' RACE reads with MiXCR anew, one entry per CDR3 protein. The sample gives 750,000 or so distinct CDR3 sequences, 25% of which show up once; 9.4% is in the top ten. The sample was also reused in another study, on T cells of mothers and their children.

Sequencing was done on a sample of blood. These receptors were taken from a boy aged 5-17 years in good health. Each CDR3 is given with its conserved first and last residue. D genes are given only for firm matches. Expanded clones get a size class; other rows say once, few or many, or leave the size out.

clone size | J gene | V gene | D gene | CDR3 protein | CDR3 DNA
NA | TRBJ2-1 | TRBV12-3/TRBV12-4 | NA | CASSLGRLNEQFF | TGTGCCAGCAGTTTGGGGCGCCTCAATGAGCAGTTCTTC
few | TRBJ2-1 | TRBV27 | TRBD2 | CASSLTPLAGGNEQFF | TGTGCCAGCAGTCTAACCCCCCTAGCGGGGGGGAATGAGCAGTTCTTC
NA | TRBJ2-1 | TRBV2 | TRBD2 | CASIPAGGREGEQFF | TGTGCCAGCATTCCAGCGGGGGGGCGAGAGGGTGAGCAGTTCTTC
many | TRBJ2-5 | TRBV7-3 | NA | CASSFQGLGETQYF | TGTGCCAGCAGTTTCCAGGGGCTCGGAGAGACCCAGTACTTC
few | TRBJ2-3 | TRBV7-2 | NA | CASSLVRGDTQYF | TGTGCCAGCAGCTTAGTTCGGGGGGATACGCAGTATTTT
NA | TRBJ2-2 | TRBV5-1 | TRBD2 | CASSLYQREGKYTGELFF | TGCGCCAGCAGCTTGTATCAGCGGGAGGGCAAATACACCGGGGAGCTGTTTTTT
few | TRBJ2-1 | TRBV2 | NA | CASGDLYGNNEQFF | TGTGCCAGCGGGGACTTATACGGAAACAATGAGCAGTTCTTC
few | TRBJ1-1 | TRBV12-3/TRBV12-4 | TRBD1 | CASSRYGTGQMAEAFF | TGTGCCAGCAGTCGATATGGGACAGGGCAAATGGCTGAAGCTTTCTTT
NA | TRBJ1-5 | TRBV6-6 | NA | CASSYAGGDQPQHF | TGTGCCAGCAGTTACGCTGGGGGCGATCAGCCCCAGCATTTT
few | TRBJ2-7 | TRBV14 | NA | CASSSSGSYPSYEQYF | TGTGCCAGCAGCTCCAGTGGCAGCTACCCTTCCTACGAGCAGTACTTC
NA | TRBJ2-5 | TRBV7-2 | TRBD2 | CASSLSVVGGTETQYF | TGTGCCAGCAGCTTAAGTGTTGTGGGGGGGACCGAGACCCAGTACTTC
NA | TRBJ2-7 | TRBV10-2 | TRBD2 | CASMSGRDLGEQYF | TGCGCCAGCATGAGCGGGAGGGATCTCGGCGAGCAGTACTTC
few | TRBJ2-7 | TRBV7-9 | TRBD1 | CASRTGASYEQYF | TGTGCCAGCAGGACAGGGGCTTCCTACGAGCAGTACTTC
NA | TRBJ1-4 | TRBV15 | TRBD1 | CATSSRDRDKKLFF | TGTGCCACCAGCTCCCGGGACAGGGATAAAAAACTGTTTTTT
few | TRBJ2-5 | TRBV6-1 | TRBD2 | CASTILAGETQYF | TGTGCCAGCACCATCCTAGCGGGAGAGACCCAGTACTTC
NA | TRBJ2-7 | TRBV4-2 | NA | CASSQATPYEQYF | TGTGCCAGCAGCCAAGCTACCCCTTACGAGCAGTACTTC
NA | TRBJ2-7 | TRBV29-1 | NA | CSVVRAPSYEQYF | TGCAGCGTTGTCCGGGCACCGTCCTACGAGCAGTACTTC
few | TRBJ2-7 | TRBV25-1 | TRBD1 | CASSNLGTGINF | TGTGCCAGCAGTAATCTCGGGACAGGGATCAACTTC
few | TRBJ1-1 | TRBV7-3 | NA | CASSLRHGNTEAFF | TGCGCCAGCAGCTTAAGACACGGAAACACTGAAGCTTTCTTT
NA | TRBJ2-7 | TRBV7-2 | TRBD2 | CASSVLAGLTSYEQYF | TGTGCCAGCAGCGTACTAGCGGGGCTTACCTCCTACGAGCAGTACTTC
NA | TRBJ2-5 | TRBV20-1 | NA | CSARVEYQETQYF | TGCAGTGCTAGAGTGGAGTACCAAGAGACCCAGTACTTC
NA | TRBJ1-6 | TRBV25-1 | NA | CASSEGAGSPLHF | TGTGCCAGCAGTGAAGGGGCTGGTTCACCCCTCCACTTT
few | TRBJ1-1 | TRBV2 | NA | CASSEKTEAFF | TGTGCCAGCAGTGAAAAGACTGAAGCTTTCTTT
NA | TRBJ1-4 | TRBV20-1 | NA | CSARAGGEEKLFF | TGCAGTGCTAGAGCGGGAGGAGAGGAAAAACTGTTTTTT
few | TRBJ1-2 | TRBV28 | TRBD1 | CASSQAADRVYGYTF | TGTGCCAGCAGTCAAGCGGCGGACAGGGTGTATGGCTACACCTTC
few | TRBJ2-1 | TRBV20-1 | TRBD2 | CSAALTSASYNEQFF | TGCAGTGCTGCCCTTACTAGCGCGTCATACAATGAGCAGTTCTTC
NA | TRBJ2-5 | TRBV29-1 | NA | CSAHRAGQETQYF | TGCAGCGCTCACCGGGCAGGCCAAGAGACCCAGTACTTC
few | TRBJ1-4 | TRBV29-1 | TRBD1 | CSVEDWTGRGKLFF | TGCAGCGTTGAAGATTGGACAGGGCGTGGAAAACTGTTTTTT
few | TRBJ2-7 | TRBV20-1 | NA | CSARELGSAYEQYF | TGCAGTGCTAGAGAGCTCGGTTCTGCCTACGAGCAGTACTTC
NA | TRBJ1-4 | TRBV29-1 | NA | CSVEARENEKLFF | TGCAGCGTTGAGGCCAGGGAAAATGAAAAACTGTTTTTT
few | TRBJ2-6 | TRBV4-3 | NA | CASSQEWVASISGANVLTF | TGCGCCAGCAGCCAAGAATGGGTGGCTTCTATCTCTGGGGCCAACGTCCTGACTTTC
NA | TRBJ2-5 | TRBV5-1 | TRBD2 | CASSTSGVRETQYF | TGCGCCAGCAGCACCAGCGGGGTGCGGGAGACCCAGTACTTC
NA | TRBJ2-2 | TRBV12-3/TRBV12-4 | NA | CASSPTRGRQANTGELFF | TGTGCCAGCAGTCCGACCCGAGGTAGACAAGCGAACACCGGGGAGCTGTTTTTT
few | TRBJ1-3 | TRBV6-6 | NA | CASSYGGNTIYF | TGTGCCAGCAGTTACGGGGGAAACACCATATATTTT
NA | TRBJ1-1 | TRBV29-1 | NA | CSVARDPNTEAFF | TGCAGCGTTGCGAGGGATCCGAACACTGAAGCTTTCTTT
NA | TRBJ2-5 | TRBV23-1 | NA | CASSQSRQALETQYF | TGCGCCAGCAGTCAATCGCGCCAGGCTCTAGAGACCCAGTACTTC
NA | TRBJ2-4 | TRBV15 | NA | CATSRGRLVKNIQYF | TGTGCCACCAGCAGAGGCCGGTTAGTCAAAAACATTCAGTACTTC
NA | TRBJ1-3 | TRBV7-2 | NA | CASSQDNSGNTIYF | TGTGCCAGCAGCCAGGACAACTCTGGAAACACCATATATTTT
NA | TRBJ1-1 | TRBV29-1 | NA | CSGRQPINTEASF | TGCAGCGGACGACAGCCAATAAACACTGAAGCTTCCTTT
NA | TRBJ2-5 | TRBV12-3/TRBV12-4 | NA | CASSTTRETQYF | TGTGCCAGCAGTACTACGAGGGAGACCCAGTACTTC
NA | TRBJ2-5 | TRBV18 | NA | CASSPPSDLRPQETQYF | TGTGCCAGCTCACCACCCTCCGACTTACGACCCCAAGAGACCCAGTACTTC
NA | TRBJ1-1 | TRBV24-1 | NA | CATSVGKGLNTEAFF | TGTGCCACCAGTGTTGGGAAAGGATTGAACACTGAAGCTTTCTTT
once | TRBJ2-2 | TRBV20-1 | TRBD1 | CSASRDREGASNTGELFF | TGCAGTGCTAGCCGGGACAGGGAAGGGGCCTCGAACACCGGGGAGCTGTTTTTT
NA | TRBJ2-3 | TRBV24-1 | TRBD1 | CATSSGTGAPGDTQYF | TGTGCCACCAGCTCCGGGACAGGGGCCCCGGGGGATACGCAGTATTTT
many | TRBJ2-7 | TRBV10-2 | NA | CASRRQGGTYEQYF | TGCGCCAGCAGAAGACAGGGTGGGACTTACGAGCAGTACTTC
few | TRBJ1-4 | TRBV29-1 | NA | CSVEAWEKLFF | TGCAGCGTTGAGGCTTGGGAAAAACTGTTTTTT
many | TRBJ2-5 | TRBV20-1 | TRBD2 | CSLASGQETQYF | TGCAGCCTAGCTAGCGGACAAGAGACCCAGTACTTC
few | TRBJ2-7 | TRBV6-2/TRBV6-3 | NA | CASKIALTSYEQYF | TGTGCCAGTAAAATAGCCCTAACTTCCTACGAGCAGTACTTC
few | TRBJ2-7 | TRBV11-2 | NA | CASSLIIYEQYF | TGTGCCAGCAGCTTAATCATCTACGAGCAGTACTTC